The T cell receptor beta chain described here comes from a study of radiation and T cells in renal cell carcinoma. Overall study findings and caveats: Without pretreatment biopsies, baseline tumor clonotype presence was undetermined.

V gave up 4 bases and J gave up 2 bases; unmatched junction bases: 3. In germline, CDR1 is SQVTM, CDR2 ANQGSEA. This CDR3 spans 13 amino acids. In the case of this clone: Antigen: not known.

Clones were read by immunoSEQ multiplex PCR, and TCRdb kept only the in-frame ones, dropping some. The profile shows about 170,000 clones, 88% of them singletons. Specified time point: blood 4 weeks post-SBRT, at nephrectomy. Treatment defined: 15 Gy SBRT to primary tumor, nephrectomy 4 weeks later. Nephrectomy followed 15 Gy stereotactic body radiation by 4 weeks. Clear cell pathology was present in this patient's renal cell carcinoma. J is TRBJ2-3 and V is TRBV29-1; 7 bases map to TRBD1. Sequenced material: blood, taken from a patient whose treatment included radiotherapy and nephrectomy. The TCR was taken from a woman between 45 and 65 years old with renal cell carcinoma. CDR3 DNA sequence: TGCAGCGTTGGGGGGACAGCCACAGATACGCAGTATTTT. Translation gives CSVGGTATDTQYF.